Listed below are T cell receptor beta chains from one sample, sequenced in a study of TIL therapy for anti-PD-1-resistant metastatic lung cancer. The method was immunoSEQ multiplex PCR; TCRdb's version includes in-frame clones alone and lacks a portion of them. The sample records nearly 60,000 clones, about 73% being singletons. The sequencing used blood, collected at baseline. The receptors come from a person aged 30 to 80 with non-small cell lung cancer. CDR3s include the opening cysteine and the closing phenylalanine or tryptophan. D genes are given only for firm matches. Clone size appears in some rows only: once, few, many, or a class for an expanded clone.

d_gene	v_gene	j_gene	abundance	CDR3nt	CDR3aa
.	TRBV7-9	TRBJ2-7	.	TGTGCCAGCAGCCCCGGACGGAGATACGAGCAGTACTTC	CASSPGRRYEQYF
.	TRBV9	TRBJ1-1	.	TGTGCCAGCAGCGTAGCGGGGGGGACCATGGGGAACACTGAAGCTTTCTTT	CASSVAGGTMGNTEAFF
TRBD2	TRBV4-1	TRBJ2-2	.	TGCGCCAGCAGCCAAGAAAGCGGGGGGGCCCCCGGGGAGCTGTTTTTT	CASSQESGGAPGELFF
TRBD2	TRBV7-8	TRBJ2-1	.	TGTGCCAGCAGCAACGGACTAGCGGGAGGGAATGAGCAGTTCTTC	CASSNGLAGGNEQFF
.	TRBV7-2	TRBJ1-5	few	TGTGCCAGCAGGAGGGACAAGGATTCTCAGCCCCAGCATTTT	CASRRDKDSQPQHF
TRBD1	TRBV11-2	TRBJ2-6	.	TGTGCCAGCAGCTTAACAGGGGGCACTGGGGCCAACGTCCTGACTTTC	CASSLTGGTGANVLTF
.	TRBV28	TRBJ1-1	.	TGTGCCAGCAGTACTCAATGGGTTACCACTGAAGCTTTCTTT	CASSTQWVTTEAFF
.	TRBV28	TRBJ1-2	.	TGTGCCAGCACCCCGGGCAGCATCAGGGGCTACACCTTC	CASTPGSIRGYTF
TRBD1	TRBV19	TRBJ2-7	.	TGTGCCAGTAGTAACAGGGGGTTGAACGAGCAGTACTTC	CASSNRGLNEQYF
TRBD1	TRBV30	TRBJ1-4	few	TGTGCCTGGATGGGCCCCATTCGGGGGGGGCTAGGGGGACAGGGGAATGAAAAACTGTTTTTT	CAWMGPIRGGLGGQGNEKLFF
.	TRBV19	TRBJ1-1	once	TGTGCCAGTAGTATGAATATGAACACTGAAGCTTTCTTT	CASSMNMNTEAFF
.	TRBV11-2	TRBJ2-5	.	TGTGCCAGCTCCCTCCGGGAGACCCAGTACTTC	CASSLRETQYF
TRBD2	TRBV5-4	TRBJ2-2	.	TGTGCCAGCAGCTGGAAAACTAGCGGTAACACCGGGGAGCTGTTTTTT	CASSWKTSGNTGELFF
.	TRBV15	TRBJ2-2	.	TGTGCCACCAGCAGAGATGTCGGTTCTGGCGGGGAGCTGTTTTTT	CATSRDVGSGGELFF
TRBD1	TRBV6-6	TRBJ1-1	few	TGTGCCAGCAGTAACAGGGGTTTTGAAGCTTTCTTT	CASSNRGFEAFF
TRBD1	TRBV7-2	TRBJ1-2	.	TGTGCCAGCAGCCTGACACAGGGGGAGGGAGGCTACACCTTC	CASSLTQGEGGYTF
.	TRBV28	TRBJ1-4	.	TGTGCCAGCAGTTCCCCCGGGGCTGAGGGTGAAAAACTGTTTTTT	CASSSPGAEGEKLFF